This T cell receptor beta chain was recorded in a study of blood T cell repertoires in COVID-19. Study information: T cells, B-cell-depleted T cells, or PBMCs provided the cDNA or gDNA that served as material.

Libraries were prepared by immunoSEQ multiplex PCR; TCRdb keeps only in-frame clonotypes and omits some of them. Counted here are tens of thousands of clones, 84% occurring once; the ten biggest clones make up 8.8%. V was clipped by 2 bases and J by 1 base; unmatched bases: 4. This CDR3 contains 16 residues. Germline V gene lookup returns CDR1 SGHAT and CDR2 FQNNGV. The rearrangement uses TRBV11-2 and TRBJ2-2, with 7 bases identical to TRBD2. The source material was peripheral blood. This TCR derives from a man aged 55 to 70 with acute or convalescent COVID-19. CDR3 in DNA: TGTGCCAGCAGCTTAAGCGGGGACCTGAACACCGGGGAGCTGTTTTTT. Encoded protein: CASSLSGDLNTGELFF.